This TCR beta chain was recovered during a study of shared clonotypes between healthy human individuals. The data were produced by immunoSEQ multiplex PCR, yet TCRdb's version contains in-frame clones alone and is incomplete. The table records over 2 million clones, 85% to 95% of them present only once. This CDR3 has 15 residues. Donors were healthy HIV-negative adults without recent acute infections or vaccinations. Comment on this clone: The antigen is unknown.

Points from the study as a whole: Memory subsets generally showed smaller estimated richness than naive subsets did.

The sequence came from a man aged 18 to 30 in good health. Sequencing was carried out using naive CD4+ T cells sorted from blood. Specified subset: CD45RA+ positively selected. The J gene is TRBJ2-7, the V gene TRBV21-1. TRBV21-1 is a recognized pseudogene. The CDR3 spells CASSNPDRNDYEQYF. In DNA form, the CDR3 reads TGTGCCAGCAGCAATCCGGACCGAAACGACTACGAGCAGTACTTC.